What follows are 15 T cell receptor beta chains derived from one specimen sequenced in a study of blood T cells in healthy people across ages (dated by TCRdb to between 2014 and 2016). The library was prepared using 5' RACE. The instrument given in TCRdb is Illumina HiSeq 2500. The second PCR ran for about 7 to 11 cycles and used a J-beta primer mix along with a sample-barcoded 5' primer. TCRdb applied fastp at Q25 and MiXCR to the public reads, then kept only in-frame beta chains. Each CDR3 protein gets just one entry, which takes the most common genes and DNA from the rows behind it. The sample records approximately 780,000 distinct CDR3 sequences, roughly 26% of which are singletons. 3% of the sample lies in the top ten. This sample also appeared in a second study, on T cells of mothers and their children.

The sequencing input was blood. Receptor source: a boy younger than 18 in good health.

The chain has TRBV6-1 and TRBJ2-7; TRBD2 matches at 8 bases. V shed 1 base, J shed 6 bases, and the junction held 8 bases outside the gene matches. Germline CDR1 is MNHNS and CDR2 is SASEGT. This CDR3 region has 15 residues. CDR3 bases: TGTGCCAGCAGTGAAGACGGACTAGCATCGGCCGAGCAGTACTTC. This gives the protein CASSEDGLASAEQYF.

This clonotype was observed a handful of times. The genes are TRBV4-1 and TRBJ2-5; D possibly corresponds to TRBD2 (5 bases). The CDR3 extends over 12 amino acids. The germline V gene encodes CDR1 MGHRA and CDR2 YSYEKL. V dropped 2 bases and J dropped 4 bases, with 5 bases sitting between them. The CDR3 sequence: CASSQSGETQYF. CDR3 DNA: TGCGCCAGCAGCCAAAGCGGAGAGACCCAGTACTTC.

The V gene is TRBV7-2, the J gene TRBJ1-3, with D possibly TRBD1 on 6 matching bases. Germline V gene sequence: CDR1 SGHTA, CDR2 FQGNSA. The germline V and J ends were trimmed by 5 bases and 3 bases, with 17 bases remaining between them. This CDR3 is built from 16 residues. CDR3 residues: CASSARWGRGGNTIYF. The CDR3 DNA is TGTGCCAGCAGCGCCCGGTGGGGGCGCGGTGGAAACACCATATATTTT.

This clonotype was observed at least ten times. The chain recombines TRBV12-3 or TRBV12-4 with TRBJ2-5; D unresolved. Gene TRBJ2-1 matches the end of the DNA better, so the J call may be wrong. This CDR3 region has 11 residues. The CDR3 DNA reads TGTGCCAGCACGGCATACAATGAGCAGTTCTTC. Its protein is CASTAYNEQFF.

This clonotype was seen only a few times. The CDR3 nucleotides are TGTGCCAGCAGCTTAGCGTTGGGTACCAACCAGTACTTC. As protein: CASSLALGTNQYF. V gene TRBV7-8 combines with J gene TRBJ2-1; D call uncertain. The last part of the DNA fits TRBJ2-5 better; the J call may be wrong. CDR3 length: 13 residues. Germline CDR1 is SGHVS and CDR2 is FQNEAQ.

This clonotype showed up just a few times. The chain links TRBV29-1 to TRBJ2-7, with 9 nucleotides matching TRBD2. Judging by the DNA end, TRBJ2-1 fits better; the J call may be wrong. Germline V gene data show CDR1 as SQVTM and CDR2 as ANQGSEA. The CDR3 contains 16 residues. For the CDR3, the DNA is TGCAGCGTTGAACTGGCGGGGGGGCCTGAGTACAATGAGCAGTTCTTC. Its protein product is CSVELAGGPEYNEQFF.

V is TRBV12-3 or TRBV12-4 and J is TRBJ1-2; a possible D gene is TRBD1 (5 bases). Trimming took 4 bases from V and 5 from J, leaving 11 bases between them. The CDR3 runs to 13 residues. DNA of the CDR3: TGTGCCAGCAGTTCGGTCGGGACGTATGGCTACACCTTC. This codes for CASSSVGTYGYTF.

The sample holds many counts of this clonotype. The CDR3 sequence is CASSSVGYGYTF. In DNA form, the CDR3 reads TGCGCCAGCAGCTCAGTAGGCTATGGCTACACCTTC. The chain employs TRBV5-1 and TRBJ1-2; no firm D call. The germline gives CDR1 SGHRS, CDR2 YFSETQ. This CDR3 has 12 residues. V lost 3 bases and J 4 bases, leaving 7 bases between the germline ends. Supplemented by reference TRBV5-1 and TRBJ1-2, the full variable domain reads KAGVTQTPRYLIKTRGQQVTLSCSPISGHRSVSWYQQTPGQGLQFLFEYFSETQRNKGNFPGRFSGRQFSNSRSEMNVSTLELGDSALYLCASSSVGYGYTFGSGTRLTVV.

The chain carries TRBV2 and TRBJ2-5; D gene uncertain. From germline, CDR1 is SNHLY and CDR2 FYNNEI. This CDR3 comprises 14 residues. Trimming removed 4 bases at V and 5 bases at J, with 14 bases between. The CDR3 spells CASSVYQLGETQYF. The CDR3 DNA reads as TGTGCCAGCAGTGTGTACCAGCTCGGCGAGACCCAGTACTTC.

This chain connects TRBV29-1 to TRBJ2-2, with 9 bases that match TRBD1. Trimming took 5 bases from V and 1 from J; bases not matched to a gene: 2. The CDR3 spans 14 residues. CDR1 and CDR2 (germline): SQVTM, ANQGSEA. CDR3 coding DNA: TGCAGCGTTCGGACAGGGGAGAACACCGGGGAGCTGTTTTTT. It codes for CSVRTGENTGELFF.

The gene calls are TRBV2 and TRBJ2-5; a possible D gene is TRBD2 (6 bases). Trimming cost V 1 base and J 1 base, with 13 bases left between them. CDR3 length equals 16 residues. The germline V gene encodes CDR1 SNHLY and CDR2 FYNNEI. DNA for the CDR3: TGTGCCAGCAGTGAAGGGAGGGAGTGGGGCCAAGAGACCCAGTACTTC. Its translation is CASSEGREWGQETQYF. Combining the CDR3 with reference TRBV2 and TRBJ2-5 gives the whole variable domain EPEVTQTPSHQVTQMGQEVILRCVPISNHLYFYWYRQILGQKVEFLVSFYNNEISEKSEIFDDQFSVERPDGSNFTLKIRSTKLEDSAMYFCASSEGREWGQETQYFGPGTRLLVL.

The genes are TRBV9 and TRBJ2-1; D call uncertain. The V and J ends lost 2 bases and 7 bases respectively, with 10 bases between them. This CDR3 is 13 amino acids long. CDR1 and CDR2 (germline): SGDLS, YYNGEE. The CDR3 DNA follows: TGTGCCAGCAGCGTGGATTTATGGAATGAGCAGTTCTTC. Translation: CASSVDLWNEQFF.

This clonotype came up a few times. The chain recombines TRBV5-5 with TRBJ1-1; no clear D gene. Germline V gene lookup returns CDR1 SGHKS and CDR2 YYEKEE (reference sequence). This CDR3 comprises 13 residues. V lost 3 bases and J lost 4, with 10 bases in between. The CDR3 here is CASSSPLRTEAFF. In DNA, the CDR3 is TGTGCCAGCAGCTCCCCTTTGCGCACTGAAGCTTTCTTT.

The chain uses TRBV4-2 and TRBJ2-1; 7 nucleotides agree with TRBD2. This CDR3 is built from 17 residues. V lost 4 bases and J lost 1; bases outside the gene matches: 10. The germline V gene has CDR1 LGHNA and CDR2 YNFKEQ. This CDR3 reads CASSPREGGGSYNEQFF. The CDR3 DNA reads TGTGCCAGCAGCCCGCGAGAGGGCGGGGGTTCCTACAATGAGCAGTTCTTC.

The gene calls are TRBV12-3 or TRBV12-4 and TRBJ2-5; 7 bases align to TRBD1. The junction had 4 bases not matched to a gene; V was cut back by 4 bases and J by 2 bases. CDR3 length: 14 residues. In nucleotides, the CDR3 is TGTGCCAGCAGTTACCCGACAGGGCAAGAGACCCAGTACTTC. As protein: CASSYPTGQETQYF.